This T cell receptor beta chain was captured by sequencing in a study of cytomegalovirus exposure and HLA in healthy donors. The study's findings and limits: The study recorded 150 to 200 TCR beta chains that were cytomegalovirus-associated. Specificity of a few CMV-associated chains for CMV antigens was verified in vitro. A later analysis revealed that TCR association rates differed between HLA loci, peaking at DRB1 and bottoming out at HLA-C.

The V gene's germline CDR1 is SGHTA and CDR2 FQGNSA. The CDR3 is 13 amino acids. Trimming removed 2 bases at V and 4 bases at J, with 8 bases between. 60 Vbeta and 13 Jbeta primers were used in PCR. Measured with immunoSEQ multiplex PCR; TCRdb has only the in-frame clones, and not every one. This table holds over 150,000 clones, 85% found once. Remarks on this clone: What it recognizes is unknown.

This receptor was taken from a boy aged 2 to 10 in good health and CMV-seronegative. Sequencing used PBMCs. This sequence joins TRBV7-2 and TRBJ1-2; no clear D. Here the CDR3 reads CASSLSGSYGYTF. The CDR3 nucleotides read TGTGCCAGCAGCTTAAGCGGGTCCTATGGCTACACCTTC.